This T cell receptor beta chain was retrieved from a study of T cell responses to AZD1222 COVID-19 vaccine. The study, taken as a whole, reports: Nearly half of spike-specific TCRs reportedly go after variant regions that carry no mutations.

In the case of this clone: The antigen is undetermined.

This CDR3 region has 13 residues. Germline CDR1 reads SGHNT; CDR2 reads YYREEE (reference sequence). Trimming took 7 bases from V and 5 from J; bases not matched to a gene: 7. The method was immunoSEQ multiplex PCR; TCRdb's version includes in-frame clones alone and lacks a portion of them. The sample shows 140,000 to 150,000 clones, more than 75% of them seen only once. The sequence was collected from an adult in good health. The source was peripheral blood, collected on day 0 of MenACWY control vaccination. V is TRBV5-4 and J is TRBJ2-3; 7 bases agree with TRBD1. The DNA of the CDR3 is TGTGCCAGCCTCCTTTACAGGGGAGATACGCAGTATTTT. This encodes CASLLYRGDTQYF. The full variable domain, rest sourced from reference TRBV5-4 and TRBJ2-3, is ETGVTQSPTHLIKTRGQQVTLRCSSQSGHNTVSWYQQALGQGPQFIFQYYREEENGRGNFPPRFSGLQFPNYSSELNVNALELDDSALYLCASLLYRGDTQYFGPGTRLTVL.